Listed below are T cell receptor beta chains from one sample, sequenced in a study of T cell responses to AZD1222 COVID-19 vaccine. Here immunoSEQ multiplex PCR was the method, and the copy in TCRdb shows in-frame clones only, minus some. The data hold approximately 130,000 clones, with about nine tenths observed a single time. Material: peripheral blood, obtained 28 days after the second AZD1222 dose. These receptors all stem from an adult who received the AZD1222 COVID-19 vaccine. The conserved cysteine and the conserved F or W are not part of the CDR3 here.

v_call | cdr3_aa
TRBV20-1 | SASMDRGDEQY
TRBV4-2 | ASSQEGGGIGYTEAF
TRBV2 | ASSEAGTSGIETQY
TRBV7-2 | ASSPRTQNKNSPLH
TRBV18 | ASSPSGSGLSPDTQY
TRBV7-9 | ASSLVGDNTEAF
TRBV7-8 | ASSLGLDGEQF
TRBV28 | ASSPPGHFAGETQY
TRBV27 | ASRDLGGVHQPQH
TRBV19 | ASSMGQGSGYT
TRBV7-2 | ASSLGAGNGYT
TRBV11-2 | ASSLSRNTEAF
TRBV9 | ASSVGQGGTEAF
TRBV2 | ASNQQGMSQPQH
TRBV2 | ASSETGRLVSPLH
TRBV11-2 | ASSLGGKGQEQF
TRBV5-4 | ASSSNGQMNTEAF
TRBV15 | ATSRDRDSDYGYT
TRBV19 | ASSLFWGQSYEQY
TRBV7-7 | ASSLTVGRVQETQY
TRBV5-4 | ASSFGGQGRTEAF
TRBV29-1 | SADRSSYNEQF
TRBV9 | ASSALGTEAF
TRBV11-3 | ASSSGGQSYNEQF
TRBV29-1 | SVGVTGANYGYT
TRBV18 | ASSPGTSGSYNEQF
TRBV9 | ASSVDSSTSPLH
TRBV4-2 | ASSQGIAEPQH
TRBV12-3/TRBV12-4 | ASSLGSNQPQH
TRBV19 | ASRGTGGVGELF
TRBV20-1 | SARLNTEAF
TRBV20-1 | SASRDRGQYEQY
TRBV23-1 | ASSQYTGEDQPQH
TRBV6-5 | ASTIQGAGGYT
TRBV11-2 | ASSTTGSSPLH
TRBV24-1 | ATSDHQEGPTANYGYT
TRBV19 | ASSITGLYGYT
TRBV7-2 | ASSLEQGAYTEAF
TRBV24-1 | ATSDWLAGHNEQF
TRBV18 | ASSPPGAGTQY
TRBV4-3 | ASSQDTGSNQPQH
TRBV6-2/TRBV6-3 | ASSNTGELF
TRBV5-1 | ASSFGADNNEQF
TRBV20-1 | RGQGGT